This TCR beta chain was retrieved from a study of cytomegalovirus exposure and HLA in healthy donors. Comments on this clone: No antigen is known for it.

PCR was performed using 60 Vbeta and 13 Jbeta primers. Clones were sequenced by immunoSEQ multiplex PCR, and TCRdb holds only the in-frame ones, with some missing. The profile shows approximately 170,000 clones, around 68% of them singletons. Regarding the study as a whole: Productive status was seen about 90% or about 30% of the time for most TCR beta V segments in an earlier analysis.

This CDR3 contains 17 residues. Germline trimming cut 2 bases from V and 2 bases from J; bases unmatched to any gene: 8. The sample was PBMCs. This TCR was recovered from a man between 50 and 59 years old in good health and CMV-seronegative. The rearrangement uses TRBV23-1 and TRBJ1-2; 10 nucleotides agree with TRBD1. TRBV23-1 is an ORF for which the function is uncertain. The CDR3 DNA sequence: TGCGCCAGCAGTCAAACCCCGGGACAGGGGAGGAACTATGGCTACACCTTC. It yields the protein CASSQTPGQGRNYGYTF.